The 30 T cell receptor beta chains given below trace back to one sample, sequenced in a study of T cell responses to AZD1222 COVID-19 vaccine (dated by TCRdb to about 2021). The time point label for this specimen denotes: baseline before first vaccination. The method was the immunoSEQ multiplex PCR assay. Drawn from immuneACCESS, this table holds only the in-frame rearrangements with V and J called that TCRdb kept. Clones are partly lost; checked studies trace under half to an unresolved V gene and leave the rest unexplained. The sample includes roughly 21,000 clones, with 82% observed a single time. The ten top clones hold 40% to 55% of the sample. Sequencing used peripheral blood, obtained on day 0 of AZD1222 vaccination. The receptors were gathered from an adult in good health.

The chain uses TRBV19 and TRBJ1-5, with a weak D call TRBD1 (6 bases). The germline V gene encodes CDR1 LNHDA and CDR2 SQIVND (reference sequence). Trimming pared 3 bases from V and 3 bases from J, leaving 18 bases between. The CDR3 has 17 residues. In nucleotides, the CDR3 is TGTGCCAGTAGTATCTCCGGGACAACGACTCTCAATCAGCCCCAGCATTTT. Translating gives CASSISGTTTLNQPQHF.

This sequence joins TRBV27 and TRBJ1-1, with 7 bases fitting TRBD1. The CDR3 is made up of 14 amino acids. Germline CDR1 is MNHEY and CDR2 is SMNVEV (reference sequence). V was pared by 7 bases and J by 0 bases, with 5 bases of the junction left unmatched. The CDR3 here is CASTKQGLNTEAFF. CDR3 DNA: TGTGCCAGCACTAAACAGGGGCTGAACACTGAAGCTTTCTTT.

The V call is TRBV5-1, the J call TRBJ1-1; tentatively, D is TRBD1 (5 bases). V gave up 4 bases and J gave up 2 bases, with 12 bases separating them. Per the germline V gene, CDR1 is SGHRS and CDR2 is YFSETQ. The CDR3 extends over 14 amino acids. In DNA form, the CDR3 reads TGCGCCAGCAGCCCGGGGGGGTTCAACACTGAAGCTTTCTTT. It specifies CASSPGGFNTEAFF.

This rearrangement joins TRBV5-1 to TRBJ1-6; the D is unclear. Germline CDR1 and CDR2: SGHRS and YFSETQ. V gave up 0 bases and J gave up 0 bases, with 4 bases separating them. This CDR3 is built from 15 residues. DNA for the CDR3: TGCGCCAGCAGCTTGGGGAGCTCCTATAATTCACCCCTCCACTTT. Its protein product is CASSLGSSYNSPLHF.

This sequence joins TRBV30 and TRBJ1-4; possible D gene TRBD1, 5 bases. Trimming pared 5 bases from V and 8 bases from J, leaving 15 bases between. The germline V gene encodes CDR1 GTSNPN and CDR2 SVGIG (reference sequence). The CDR3 sequence is 13 residues long. The CDR3 DNA is TGTGCCTGGGAGCCGGGACGGAGGGAAAAACTGTTTTTT. Its translation is CAWEPGRREKLFF.

V is TRBV15 and J is TRBJ1-2; a possible D gene is TRBD1 (6 bases). With 0 bases removed from V and 4 bases from J, the gap between germline ends came to 15 bases. This CDR3 spans 16 amino acids. Germline CDR1 LNHNV, CDR2 YYDKDF (reference sequence). CDR3 amino acids: CATSRERTEPFYGYTF. CDR3 DNA sequence: TGTGCCACCAGCAGAGAAAGGACAGAACCATTCTATGGCTACACCTTC.

The chain employs TRBV7-9 and TRBJ2-7; TRBD2 aligns across 8 bases. The germline gives CDR1 SEHNR, CDR2 FQNEAQ (reference sequence). V shed 0 bases and J 2 bases; nucleotides not matched to a gene: 3. CDR3 length: 15 residues. CDR3 DNA: TGTGCCAGCAGCTTAGCGGCGGGAGGCCCCTACGAGCAGTACTTC. Translation: CASSLAAGGPYEQYF.

This chain uses TRBV19 with TRBJ2-7; D gene uncertain. Germline assignment: CDR1 LNHDA and CDR2 SQIVND (reference sequence). CDR3 length: 13 residues. With 0 bases removed from V and 0 bases from J, the gap between germline ends came to 3 bases. The CDR3 loop reads CASSIDLSYEQYF. CDR3 nucleotides: TGTGCCAGTAGTATAGATCTCTCCTACGAGCAGTACTTC.

The chain links TRBV28 to TRBJ2-2, with 7 bases that match TRBD1. This CDR3 is 15 amino acids long. Germline V lookup: CDR1 MDHEN, CDR2 SYDVKM. V was clipped by 5 bases and J by 2 bases; unmatched bases: 5. CDR3 protein: CASSRQGYNTGELFF. DNA for the CDR3: TGTGCCAGCAGTCGACAGGGATACAACACCGGGGAGCTGTTTTTT.

In this sample, this clone turned up a few times. The chain uses TRBV6-2 or TRBV6-3 and TRBJ2-1; D is undetermined. Deletions cut 2 bases from V and 5 bases from J, with 16 bases between. The germline CDR1 and CDR2 sequences are MNHEY and SVGEGT. The length of the CDR3 is 16 residues. Written as DNA, the CDR3 is TGTGCCAGCAGTTACCTTCCGATAGGCGGAAACAATGAGCAGTTCTTC. Residues: CASSYLPIGGNNEQFF.

This clone has only one observation. This sequence joins TRBV10-1 and TRBJ2-1; 7 positions match TRBD1. The V gene's germline CDR1 is WNHNN and CDR2 SYGVQD (reference sequence). This CDR3 spans 14 amino acids. Germline trimming cut 6 bases from V and 3 bases from J; bases unmatched to any gene: 5. CDR3 nucleotides: TGCGCCAGCAGCCCCGGGACAGTCTACAATGAGCAGTTCTTC. It specifies CASSPGTVYNEQFF.

The rearrangement links TRBV3-1 (or the pseudogene TRBV3-2) to TRBJ1-4; 7 bases agree with TRBD1. This CDR3 comprises 18 residues. CDR1 is LGHDT and CDR2 is YNNKEL in the germline V gene (reference sequence). V gave up 2 bases and J gave up 4 bases; unmatched junction bases: 13. The CDR3 region is CASSQKLSLGTDNEKLFF. The DNA of the CDR3 is TGTGCCAGCAGCCAAAAATTAAGTCTGGGGACAGATAATGAAAAACTGTTTTTT.

The rearrangement joins TRBV28 to TRBJ1-3; 8 bases map to TRBD1. The CDR3 runs 17 residues. V trimming: 4 bases; J trimming: 6 bases; junction bases outside the gene matches: 14. Per germline, CDR1 MDHEN and CDR2 SYDVKM. DNA for the CDR3: TGTGCCAGCAGTTCCCACCTCGAGACAGGGGTGGCAAACACCATATATTTT. Translated: CASSSHLETGVANTIYF.

The gene calls are TRBV5-1 and TRBJ2-1, with a possible D match to TRBD2 (6 bases). The CDR3 extends over 13 amino acids. Germline V gene lookup returns CDR1 SGHRS and CDR2 YFSETQ. V was shortened by 5 bases and J by 8 bases, with 14 bases between the two germline ends. In DNA form, the CDR3 reads TGCGCCAGCAGAACAGCTAGCGACGATGAGCAGTTCTTC. This sequence encodes CASRTASDDEQFF.

The DNA of the CDR3 is TGTGCCAGTAGTAGGAAATTTATAGGGGAGACCCAGTACTTC. Translation gives CASSRKFIGETQYF. The chain combines TRBV19 with TRBJ2-5; D not certain. The CDR3 has 14 amino acids. Germline V gene data show CDR1 as LNHDA and CDR2 as SQIVND (reference sequence). V was shortened by 4 bases and J by 5 bases, with 14 bases between the two germline ends.

The V gene is TRBV28, the J gene TRBJ2-3, with D tentatively TRBD2 (5 bases). Germline CDR1 is MDHEN and CDR2 is SYDVKM. V was shortened by 2 bases and J by 3 bases, with 12 bases between the two germline ends. This CDR3 contains 15 residues. The DNA of the CDR3 is TGTGCCAGCAGTTTAGGAGGTACTGGGACAGATACGCAGTATTTT. It translates to CASSLGGTGTDTQYF.

V usage is TRBV7-8 and J usage is TRBJ2-5, with a weak D call TRBD1 (6 bases). The V gene's germline CDR1 is SGHVS and CDR2 FQNEAQ. This CDR3 has 14 residues. V was shortened by 5 bases and J by 5 bases, with 15 bases between the two germline ends. The DNA of the CDR3 is TGTGCCAGCAGCAGGGGGTGGGCGCGGGAGACCCAGTACTTC. Residues: CASSRGWARETQYF.

The rearrangement links TRBV7-2 to TRBJ1-5; D gene uncertain. Germline V gene data show CDR1 as SGHTA and CDR2 as FQGNSA. This CDR3 is built from 14 residues. The germline V and J ends were trimmed by 1 base and 0 bases, with 4 bases remaining between them. Here the CDR3 DNA reads TGTGCCAGCAGCTTAGATGATAGCAATCAGCCCCAGCATTTT. This gives the protein CASSLDDSNQPQHF.

The chain is built from TRBV30 and TRBJ1-1; D is unclear. Trimming shortened V by 0 bases and J by 4 bases, and 12 bases separated the two germline ends. The CDR3 totals 14 residues. The germline V gene encodes CDR1 GTSNPN and CDR2 SVGIG (reference sequence). CDR3 sequence (DNA): TGTGCCTGGAGTGTACGCGCGGAAGGCACTGAAGCTTTCTTT. Translating it yields CAWSVRAEGTEAFF. Full variable domain (missing parts from reference TRBV30 and TRBJ1-1): SQTIHQWPATLVQPVGSPLSLECTVEGTSNPNLYWYRQAAGRGLQLLFYSVGIGQISSEVPQNLSASRPQDRQFILSSKKLLLSDSGFYLCAWSVRAEGTEAFFGQGTRLTVV.

The chain has TRBV28 and TRBJ2-7; D tentatively fits TRBD1 or TRBD2 (5 bases each). Germline V gene lookup returns CDR1 MDHEN and CDR2 SYDVKM. V was cut by 11 bases and J by 0 bases, with 17 bases left in between. This CDR3 region has 14 residues. The chain's CDR3 is CAHGALLSSYEQYF. The CDR3 DNA reads as TGTGCCCACGGGGCCCTGTTAAGCTCCTACGAGCAGTACTTC.

This clone was observed a few times. CDR3 coding DNA: TGTGCCAGCAGCTTGGCGGGCCCGGCTGGGGCCAACGTCCTGACTTTC. Translation gives CASSLAGPAGANVLTF. V is TRBV7-2 and J is TRBJ2-6; weak D call: TRBD2 (5 bases). Trimming stripped 3 bases from V and 2 bases from J, with 11 bases between. Germline V CDR1 and CDR2: SGHTA, FQGNSA. The CDR3 totals 16 residues. Based on the CDR3 plus reference TRBV7-2 and TRBJ2-6, the full variable domain is GAGVSQSPSNKVTEKGKDVELRCDPISGHTALYWYRQSLGQGLEFLIYFQGNSAPDKSGLPSDRFSAERTGGSVSTLTIQRTQQEDSAVYLCASSLAGPAGANVLTFGAGSRLTVL.

V and J are TRBV27 and TRBJ1-2; the D is unclear. Germline loops: CDR1 MNHEY, CDR2 SMNVEV (reference sequence). V was trimmed by 6 bases and J by 0 bases, leaving 8 bases between them. The CDR3 is 13 amino acids. Here the CDR3 DNA reads TGTGCCAGCAGCTACAGAGCTAACTATGGCTACACCTTC. It codes for CASSYRANYGYTF.

The J gene is TRBJ1-1, the V gene TRBV6-6; TRBD1 might be the D (5 bases). The CDR3 consists of 16 residues. V was pared by 8 bases and J by 2 bases, with 21 bases between. Germline V CDR1 and CDR2: MNHNY, SVGAGI (reference sequence). CDR3: CASSKAGTLSNTEAFF. CDR3 bases: TGTGCCAGCTCAAAGGCCGGGACTCTAAGTAACACTGAAGCTTTCTTT.

V gene TRBV12-3 or TRBV12-4 combines with J gene TRBJ1-1; a weak D match, TRBD1 (5 bases). The CDR3 contains 13 residues. V was trimmed by 6 bases and J by 4 bases, leaving 12 bases between them. The CDR3 DNA sequence: TGTGCCAGCAGCAGGGACCTGGGCACTGAAGCTTTCTTT. Translated, it gives CASSRDLGTEAFF.

The chain combines TRBV7-9 with TRBJ2-5; no clear D gene. Trimming took 2 bases from V and 5 from J, leaving 6 bases between them. Germline V lookup: CDR1 SEHNR, CDR2 FQNEAQ (reference sequence). This CDR3 is 12 amino acids long. The CDR3 region is CASSLSAETQYF. In DNA, the CDR3 is TGTGCCAGCAGCTTATCAGCGGAGACCCAGTACTTC.

This clone was seen only once. This chain uses TRBV7-8 with TRBJ2-7; TRBD2 matches at 9 bases. Germline loops: CDR1 SGHVS, CDR2 FQNEAQ. CDR3 length: 15 amino acids. V trimming: 1 base; J trimming: 2 bases; junction bases outside the gene matches: 3. This CDR3 is CASSLVASGTYEQYF. Written as DNA, the CDR3 is TGTGCCAGCAGCTTAGTGGCTAGCGGGACCTACGAGCAGTACTTC. The variable domain in full, with the rest retrieved from reference TRBV7-8 and TRBJ2-7, is GAGVSQSPRYKVAKRGQDVALRCDPISGHVSLFWYQQALGQGPEFLTYFQNEAQLDKSGLPSDRFFAERPEGSVSTLKIQRTQQEDSAVYLCASSLVASGTYEQYFGPGTRLTVT.

This clone showed up just once. The chain couples TRBV4-1 to TRBJ2-3; 7 positions match TRBD2. The J segment lost 2 bases and the V segment lost 0 bases, leaving 2 bases of the junction unmatched. Per germline, CDR1 MGHRA and CDR2 YSYEKL. CDR3 size: 15 residues. The CDR3 DNA is TGCGCCAGCAGCCAAGATCGGGAGGCCACAGATACGCAGTATTTT. Amino acids: CASSQDREATDTQYF.

The V gene is TRBV6-1, the J gene TRBJ2-3; 11 positions match TRBD2. The V gene end was trimmed by 2 bases and the J gene end by 4 bases; junction bases not matched to a gene: 5. Germline V CDR1 and CDR2: MNHNS, SASEGT. The CDR3 is 16 residues long. The CDR3 here is CASSESLAGGPDTQYF. Written as DNA, the CDR3 is TGTGCCAGCAGTGAAAGCCTAGCGGGAGGCCCAGATACGCAGTATTTT.

The genes are TRBV5-5 and TRBJ2-3; D is unresolved. The CDR3 is 13 amino acids. CDR1 is SGHKS and CDR2 is YYEKEE in the germline V gene (reference sequence). V shed 4 bases and J shed 0 bases, with 6 bases lying between them. The CDR3 coding sequence is TGTGCCAGCAGCCGATTGAGCACAGATACGCAGTATTTT. Its protein product is CASSRLSTDTQYF.

The chain couples TRBV6-1 to TRBJ1-1, with D possibly being TRBD1 (6 bases). The V gene lost 1 base and the J gene lost 1 base, with 10 bases spanning the gap. The CDR3 totals 15 residues. Germline values: CDR1 MNHNS, CDR2 SASEGT. In DNA, the CDR3 is TGTGCCAGCAGTGAAGGTACAGGGACGAACACTGAAGCTTTCTTT. Translated, it gives CASSEGTGTNTEAFF.